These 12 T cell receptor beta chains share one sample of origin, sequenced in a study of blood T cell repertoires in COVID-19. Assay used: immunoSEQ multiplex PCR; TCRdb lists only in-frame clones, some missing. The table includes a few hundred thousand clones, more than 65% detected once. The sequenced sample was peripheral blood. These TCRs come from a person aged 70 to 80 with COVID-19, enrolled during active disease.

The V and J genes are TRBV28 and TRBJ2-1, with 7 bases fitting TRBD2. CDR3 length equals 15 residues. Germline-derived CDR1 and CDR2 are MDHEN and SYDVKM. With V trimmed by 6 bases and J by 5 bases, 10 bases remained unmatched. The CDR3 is CASRRWGGRNNEQFF. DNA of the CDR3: TGTGCCAGCAGGAGGTGGGGGGGTAGGAACAATGAGCAGTTCTTC.

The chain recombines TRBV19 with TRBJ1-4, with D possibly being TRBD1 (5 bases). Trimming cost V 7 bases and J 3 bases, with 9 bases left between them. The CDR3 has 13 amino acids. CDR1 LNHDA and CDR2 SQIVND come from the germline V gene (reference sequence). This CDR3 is CASTGLSNEKLFF. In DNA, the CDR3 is TGTGCCAGTACGGGACTGTCTAATGAAAAACTGTTTTTT.

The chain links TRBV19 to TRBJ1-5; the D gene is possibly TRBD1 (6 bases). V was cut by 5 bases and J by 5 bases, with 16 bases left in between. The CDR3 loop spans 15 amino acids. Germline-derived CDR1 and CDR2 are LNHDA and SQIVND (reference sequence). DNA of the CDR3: TGTGCCAGTAGTCTGGATAGGACAGCATATCAGCCCCAGCATTTT. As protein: CASSLDRTAYQPQHF.

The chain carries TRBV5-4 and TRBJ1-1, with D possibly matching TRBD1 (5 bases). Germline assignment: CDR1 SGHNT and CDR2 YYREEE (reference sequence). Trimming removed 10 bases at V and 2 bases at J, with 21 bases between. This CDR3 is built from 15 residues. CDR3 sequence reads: CAAGEGSLRNTEAFF. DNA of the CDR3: TGTGCCGCGGGGGAGGGGTCCCTAAGAAACACTGAAGCTTTCTTT.

CDR3 DNA: TGTGCCAGCTCACCACGGACAGGGGGGGAAGATACGCAGTATTTT. Its protein is CASSPRTGGEDTQYF. V and J are TRBV18 and TRBJ2-3, with 10 bases fitting TRBD1. Germline trimming cut 1 base from V and 5 bases from J; bases unmatched to any gene: 3. This CDR3 contains 15 residues. Germline-derived CDR1 and CDR2 are KGHSH and LQKENI.

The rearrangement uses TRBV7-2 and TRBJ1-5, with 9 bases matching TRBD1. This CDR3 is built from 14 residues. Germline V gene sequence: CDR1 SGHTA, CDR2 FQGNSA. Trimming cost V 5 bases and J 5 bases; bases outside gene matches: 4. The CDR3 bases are TGTGCCAGCAGCCCCCGGACAGGGGATCAGCCCCAGCATTTT. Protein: CASSPRTGDQPQHF.

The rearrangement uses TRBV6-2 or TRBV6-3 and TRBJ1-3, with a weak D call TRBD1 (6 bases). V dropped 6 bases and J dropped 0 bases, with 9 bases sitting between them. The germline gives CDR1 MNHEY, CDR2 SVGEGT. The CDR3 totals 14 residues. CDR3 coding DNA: TGTGCCAGCAGCACAGGGCTCTCTGGAAACACCATATATTTT. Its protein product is CASSTGLSGNTIYF.

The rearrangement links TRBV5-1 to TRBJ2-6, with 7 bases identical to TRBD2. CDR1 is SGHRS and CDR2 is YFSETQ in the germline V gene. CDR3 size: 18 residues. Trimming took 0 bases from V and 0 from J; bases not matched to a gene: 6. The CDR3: CASSLVPSGTSGANVLTF. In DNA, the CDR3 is TGCGCCAGCAGCTTGGTGCCTAGCGGAACCTCTGGGGCCAACGTCCTGACTTTC.

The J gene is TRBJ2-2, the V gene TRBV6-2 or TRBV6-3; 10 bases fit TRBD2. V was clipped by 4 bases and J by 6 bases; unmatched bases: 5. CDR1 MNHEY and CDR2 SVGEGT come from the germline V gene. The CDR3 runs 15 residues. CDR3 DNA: TGTGCCAGCAGTTCTAGCGGGAGTAGGGCCGGGGAGCTGTTTTTT. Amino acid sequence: CASSSSGSRAGELFF.

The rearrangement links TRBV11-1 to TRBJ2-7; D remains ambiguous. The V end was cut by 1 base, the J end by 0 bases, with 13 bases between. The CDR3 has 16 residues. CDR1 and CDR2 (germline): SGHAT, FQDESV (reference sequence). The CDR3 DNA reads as TGTGCCAGCAGCTTAGTGAGACACCCGAGCTCCTACGAGCAGTACTTC. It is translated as CASSLVRHPSSYEQYF.

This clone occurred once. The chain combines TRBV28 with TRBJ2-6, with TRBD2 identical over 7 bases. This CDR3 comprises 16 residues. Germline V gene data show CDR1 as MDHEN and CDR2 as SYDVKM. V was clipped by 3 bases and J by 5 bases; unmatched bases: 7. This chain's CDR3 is CASSLRDGTRANVLTF. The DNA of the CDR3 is TGTGCCAGCAGTTTGCGGGACGGGACTAGGGCCAACGTCCTGACTTTC.

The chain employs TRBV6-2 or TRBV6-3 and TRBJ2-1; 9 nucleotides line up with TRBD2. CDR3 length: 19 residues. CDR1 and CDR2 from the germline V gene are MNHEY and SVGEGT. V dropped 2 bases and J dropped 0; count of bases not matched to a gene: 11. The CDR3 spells CASSYPGLASSRSYNEQFF. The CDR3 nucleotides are TGTGCCAGCAGTTACCCGGGACTAGCCTCCAGCCGCTCCTACAATGAGCAGTTCTTC.